A selection of T cell receptor beta chains follows, all from one sample in a study of sequential checkpoint blockade in melanoma. Generated by immunoSEQ multiplex PCR, the TCRdb table keeps only in-frame clones and is missing some. The table shows approximately 4,200 clones, with roughly a quarter occurring only once. The sample consisted of tumor tissue (inferred from file names), taken from a patient given nivolumab and ipilimumab in sequence. Source of these receptors: a human donor with melanoma. Both conserved end residues are part of each CDR3. The D gene is left open where the match is weak. For some rows the clone size is stated as once, few or many, or as a class when expanded; others skip it.

d_gene	v_gene	abundance	j_gene	CDR3nt	CDR3aa
.	TRBV15	medium-sized	TRBJ1-1	TGTGCCACCAGCAGAGATGAGTTTCGTGGGGGGGCCACTGAAGCTTTCTTT	CATSRDEFRGGATEAFF
.	TRBV30	.	TRBJ2-7	TGTGCCTGGACACTGGGACCAAGCTCCTACGAGCAGTACTTC	CAWTLGPSSYEQYF
TRBD2	TRBV15	.	TRBJ2-7	TGTGCCACCAGCAGAGATGGCGGGGGGCAATCCTACGAGCAGTACTTC	CATSRDGGGQSYEQYF
.	TRBV19	.	TRBJ2-7	TGTGCCAGTAGGAAAGGCAGCTCCTACGAGCAGTACTTC	CASRKGSSYEQYF
.	TRBV18	few	TRBJ1-1	TGTGCCAGCTCACCGACGGGGAACACTGAAGCTTTCTTT	CASSPTGNTEAFF
TRBD1	TRBV25-1	few	TRBJ1-6	TGTGCCAGCAGTGATTATATACAGGGGACTTCACCCCTCCACTTT	CASSDYIQGTSPLHF
.	TRBV9	many	TRBJ1-1	TGTGCCAGCAGCGGGGGACCCTACGGAGGCGCTGAAGCTTTCTTT	CASSGGPYGGAEAFF
TRBD1	TRBV6-8	.	TRBJ1-1	TGTGCCATCACTTCTGGACAGGGACACACTGAAGCTTTCTTT	CAITSGQGHTEAFF
.	TRBV5-1	.	TRBJ1-6	TGCGCCAGCGAGGGCGGCGATGGGAATTCACCCCTCCACTTT	CASEGGDGNSPLHF
.	TRBV10-2	.	TRBJ1-1	TGCGCCAGCAGTGAACACAGGTTGAACACTGAAGCTTTCTTT	CASSEHRLNTEAFF
TRBD1	TRBV11-3	medium-sized	TRBJ1-5	TGTGCCAGCAGCGCTTACAGGGGAGATCAGCCCCAGCATTTT	CASSAYRGDQPQHF
TRBD2	TRBV19	.	TRBJ2-1	TGTGCCAGTAGTATAGGCAGACTAGCGGCCAATGAGCAGTTCTTC	CASSIGRLAANEQFF
.	TRBV7-5	many	TRBJ2-3	TGTGCCAGCAGCTTAGGGTCCGGAACAGATACGCAGTATTTT	CASSLGSGTDTQYF
TRBD1	TRBV12-5	.	TRBJ2-3	TGTGCTAGTGGTTTGAGACAGGGTTTCGATACGCAGTATTTT	CASGLRQGFDTQYF
TRBD2	TRBV9	medium-sized	TRBJ2-3	TGTGCCAGCAGCCCTTACTCAGGACTAGGTTCAGATACGCAGTATTTT	CASSPYSGLGSDTQYF
TRBD1	TRBV11-3	many	TRBJ1-5	TGTGCCAGCAGCTTAGGGGACAGGGATAGCAATCAGCCCCAGCATTTT	CASSLGDRDSNQPQHF
TRBD2	TRBV6-8	.	TRBJ2-2	TGTGCCAGCAGTTCGCTCCGGGAAGGATGGCTAGCGGGAGGCTACACCGGGGAGCTGTTTTTT	CASSSLREGWLAGGYTGELFF
TRBD1	TRBV18	few	TRBJ2-2	TGTGCCAGCTCAACAGGGACAGGGAACACCGGGGAGCTGTTTTTT	CASSTGTGNTGELFF
.	TRBV19	few	TRBJ1-4	TGTGCCAGTAGTACCCCGGGGGGTACTAATGAAAAACTGTTTTTT	CASSTPGGTNEKLFF
TRBD2	TRBV9	few	TRBJ2-1	TGTGCCAGCAGCGCCAGACTAGCGGGACCATACAATGAGCAGTTCTTC	CASSARLAGPYNEQFF
.	TRBV6-8	.	TRBJ1-5	TGTGCCAGCAGTCACTTGCGGACCCCTAATCAGCCCCAGCATTTT	CASSHLRTPNQPQHF
.	TRBV29-1	.	TRBJ2-5	TGCAGCGTTGAACTATGGGACCAAGAGACCCAGTACTTC	CSVELWDQETQYF
.	TRBV29-1	.	TRBJ2-3	TGCAGCGTTGACAAAGCATCCTCTAGCACAGATACGCAGTATTTT	CSVDKASSSTDTQYF
.	TRBV28	medium-sized	TRBJ1-1	TGTGCCAGCAGCCGACATTGGGATGAAGCTTTCTTT	CASSRHWDEAFF
TRBD1	TRBV6-8	.	TRBJ1-3	TGTGCCAGCAGTCCCAGGGGGGAAGGAAACACCATATATTTT	CASSPRGEGNTIYF
.	TRBV14	.	TRBJ2-1	TGTGCCAGCAGCCACCCCCGGGAAGCGGAATCCTACAATGAGCAGTTCTTC	CASSHPREAESYNEQFF